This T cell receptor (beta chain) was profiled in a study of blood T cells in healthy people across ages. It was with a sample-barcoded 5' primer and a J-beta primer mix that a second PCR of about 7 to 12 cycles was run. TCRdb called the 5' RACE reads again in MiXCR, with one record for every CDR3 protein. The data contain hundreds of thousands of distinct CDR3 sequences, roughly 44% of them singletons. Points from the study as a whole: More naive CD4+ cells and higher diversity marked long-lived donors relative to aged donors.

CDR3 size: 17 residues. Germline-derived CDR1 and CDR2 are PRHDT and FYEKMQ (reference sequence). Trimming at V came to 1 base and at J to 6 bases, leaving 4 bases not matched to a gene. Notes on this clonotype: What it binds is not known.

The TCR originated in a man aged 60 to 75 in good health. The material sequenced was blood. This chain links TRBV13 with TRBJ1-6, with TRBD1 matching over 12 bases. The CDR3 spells CASSLEGQGAVNSPLHF. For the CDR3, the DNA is TGTGCCAGCAGCTTAGAGGGACAGGGGGCGGTTAATTCACCCCTCCACTTT.